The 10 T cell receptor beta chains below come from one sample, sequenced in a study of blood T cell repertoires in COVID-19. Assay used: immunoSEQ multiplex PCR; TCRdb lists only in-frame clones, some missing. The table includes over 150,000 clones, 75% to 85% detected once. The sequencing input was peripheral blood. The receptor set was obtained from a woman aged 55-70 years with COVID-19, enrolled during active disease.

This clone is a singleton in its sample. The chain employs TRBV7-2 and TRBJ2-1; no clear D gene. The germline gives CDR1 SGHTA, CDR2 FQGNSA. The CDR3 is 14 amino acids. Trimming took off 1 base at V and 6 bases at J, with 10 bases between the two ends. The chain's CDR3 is CASSLGGSVNEQFF. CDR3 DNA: TGTGCCAGCAGCTTAGGCGGTTCGGTCAATGAGCAGTTCTTC.

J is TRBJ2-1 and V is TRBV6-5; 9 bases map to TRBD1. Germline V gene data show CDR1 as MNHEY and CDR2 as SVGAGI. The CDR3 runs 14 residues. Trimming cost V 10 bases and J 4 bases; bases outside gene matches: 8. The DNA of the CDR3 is TGTGCCACGCGGACAGGGGACCTATACAATGAGCAGTTCTTC. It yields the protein CATRTGDLYNEQFF.

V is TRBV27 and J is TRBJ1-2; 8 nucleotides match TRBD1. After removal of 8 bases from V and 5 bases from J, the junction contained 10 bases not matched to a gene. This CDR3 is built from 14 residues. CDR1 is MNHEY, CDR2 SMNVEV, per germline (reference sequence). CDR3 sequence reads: CASHTGQGGYGYTF. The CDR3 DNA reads TGTGCCAGCCACACAGGACAGGGTGGATATGGCTACACCTTC.

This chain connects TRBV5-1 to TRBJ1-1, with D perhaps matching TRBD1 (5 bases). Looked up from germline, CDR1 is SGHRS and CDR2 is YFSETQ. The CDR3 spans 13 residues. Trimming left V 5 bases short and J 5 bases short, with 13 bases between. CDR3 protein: CASSHSGVTEAFF. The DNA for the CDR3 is TGCGCCAGCAGTCATTCGGGGGTTACTGAAGCTTTCTTT. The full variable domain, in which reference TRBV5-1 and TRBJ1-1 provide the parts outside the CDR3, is KAGVTQTPRYLIKTRGQQVTLSCSPISGHRSVSWYQQTPGQGLQFLFEYFSETQRNKGNFPGRFSGRQFSNSRSEMNVSTLELGDSALYLCASSHSGVTEAFFGQGTRLTVV.

The CDR3 is CAIRRGTGGNEKLFF. The CDR3 coding sequence is TGTGCCATCAGACGAGGGACAGGGGGTAATGAAAAACTGTTTTTT. The chain combines TRBV10-3 with TRBJ1-4; 11 bases map to TRBD1. The germline gives CDR1 ENHRY, CDR2 SYGVKD. CDR3 size: 15 residues. V was pared by 6 bases and J by 4 bases, with 4 bases of the junction left unmatched.

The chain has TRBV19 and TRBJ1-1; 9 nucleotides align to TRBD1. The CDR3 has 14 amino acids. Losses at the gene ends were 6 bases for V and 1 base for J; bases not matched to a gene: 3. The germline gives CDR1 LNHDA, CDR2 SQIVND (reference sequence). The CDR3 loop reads CASRWTGENTEAFF. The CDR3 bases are TGTGCCAGTAGGTGGACAGGGGAGAACACTGAAGCTTTCTTT.

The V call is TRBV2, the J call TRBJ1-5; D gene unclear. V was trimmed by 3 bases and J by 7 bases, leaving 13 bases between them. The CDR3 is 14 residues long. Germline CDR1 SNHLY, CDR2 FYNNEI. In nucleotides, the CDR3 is TGTGCCAGCAGTGAGGAAGTGGGGAGCCAGCCCCAGCATTTT. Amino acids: CASSEEVGSQPQHF. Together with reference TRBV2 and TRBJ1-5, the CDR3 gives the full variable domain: EPEVTQTPSHQVTQMGQEVILRCVPISNHLYFYWYRQILGQKVEFLVSFYNNEISEKSEIFDDQFSVERPDGSNFTLKIRSTKLEDSAMYFCASSEEVGSQPQHFGDGTRLSIL.

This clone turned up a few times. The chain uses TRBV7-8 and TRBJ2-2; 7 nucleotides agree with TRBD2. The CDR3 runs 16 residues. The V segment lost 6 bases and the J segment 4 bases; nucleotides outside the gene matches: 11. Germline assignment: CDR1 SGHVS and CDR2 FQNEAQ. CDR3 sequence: CASRQGRTSSTGELFF. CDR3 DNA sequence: TGTGCCAGCAGACAAGGAAGGACTAGTTCCACCGGGGAGCTGTTTTTT.

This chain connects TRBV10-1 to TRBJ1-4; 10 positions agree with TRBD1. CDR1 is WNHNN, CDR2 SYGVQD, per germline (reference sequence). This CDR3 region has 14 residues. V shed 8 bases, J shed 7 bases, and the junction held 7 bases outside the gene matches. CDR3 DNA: TGCGCCAGCGGCCCGGGACAGGGGAGTGAAAAACTGTTTTTT. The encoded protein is CASGPGQGSEKLFF.

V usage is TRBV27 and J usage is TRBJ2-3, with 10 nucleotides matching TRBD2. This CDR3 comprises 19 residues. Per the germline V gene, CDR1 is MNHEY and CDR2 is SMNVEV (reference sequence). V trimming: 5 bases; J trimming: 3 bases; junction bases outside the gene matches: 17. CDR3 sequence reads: CASSPAPSGRTDWTDTQYF. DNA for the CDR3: TGTGCCAGCAGTCCCGCTCCTAGCGGGAGAACGGATTGGACAGATACGCAGTATTTT.